This TCR beta chain was captured by sequencing in a study of response to subunit inactivated influenza vaccine. Only a few counts were recorded for this clonotype. The antigen remains undetermined. General study results and limits: After each seasonal influenza vaccination, few new T cells are recruited, the authors suggested.

Germline V gene data show CDR1 as DFQATT and CDR2 as SNEGSKA (reference sequence). The CDR3 is 15 residues long. V dropped 0 bases and J dropped 5; count of bases not matched to a gene: 5. TCRdb recomputed calls from the RT-PCR reads with MiXCR, one row per CDR3 protein. The data contain fewer than 600,000 distinct CDR3 sequences, 6.5% to 8% of them seen just once; the ten biggest clones take up approximately 14%. The chain combines TRBV20-1 with TRBJ2-5; 11 bases fit TRBD2. The sample here was PBMCs from blood, taken less than 30 months after vaccination. This TCR was sampled from a man aged 45 to 70 who received an inactivated influenza vaccine. CDR3 protein: CSAREGTSGGETQYF. The CDR3 DNA sequence: TGCAGTGCTAGAGAAGGGACTAGCGGCGGGGAGACCCAGTACTTC.